Below, 5 T cell receptor beta chains from the same sample are listed, as sequenced in a study of T cell changes during pregnancy in multiple sclerosis. Measured with immunoSEQ multiplex PCR; TCRdb has only the in-frame clones, and not every one. The table has tens of thousands of clones, 90% to 95% seen once; the top ten hold approximately 0.7%. Here the sequenced sample was CD4+ T cells from peripheral blood mononuclear cells, taken in the second trimester of pregnancy. The receptors were gathered from a female donor in good health, enrolled as a control in a pregnancy study.

The gene calls are TRBV4-3 and TRBJ2-7, with 9 bases matching TRBD1. V dropped 0 bases and J dropped 2; count of bases not matched to a gene: 17. CDR3 length equals 20 residues. Per the germline V gene, CDR1 is LGHNA and CDR2 is YSLEER. The CDR3 here is CASSQERPGQGTSFTYEQYF. The CDR3 DNA follows: TGCGCCAGCAGCCAAGAACGGCCGGGACAGGGTACATCCTTTACCTACGAGCAGTACTTC.

The V gene is TRBV7-8, the J gene TRBJ2-7; 7 positions agree with TRBD1. Germline trimming cut 0 bases from V and 3 bases from J; bases unmatched to any gene: 8. Germline lookup yields CDR1 SGHVS and CDR2 FQNEAQ. The CDR3 runs to 16 residues. The CDR3 bases are TGTGCCAGCAGCTTAGCGCCGGGACAGATCTACTACGAGCAGTACTTC. Amino acids: CASSLAPGQIYYEQYF.

The gene calls are TRBV6-1 and TRBJ1-6; 8 bases are a match to TRBD1. Germline CDR1 is MNHNS and CDR2 is SASEGT. The J segment lost 8 bases and the V segment lost 6 bases, leaving 6 bases of the junction unmatched. The CDR3 has 14 residues. The CDR3 loop reads CASRPDRGYSPLHF. As DNA, the CDR3 is TGTGCCAGCAGGCCCGACAGGGGTTATTCACCCCTCCACTTT.

The chain links TRBV4-3 to TRBJ1-4, with D perhaps TRBD1 (5 bases). Between the trimmed V and J ends, which lost 1 base and 8 bases, there was a span of 17 bases. The CDR3 extends over 16 amino acids. Germline V CDR1 and CDR2: LGHNA, YSLEER. The CDR3 DNA sequence: TGCGCCAGCAGCCAAGTTGGAGGCCAGGGAGGAGAAAAACTGTTTTTT. Amino acids: CASSQVGGQGGEKLFF.

This clone was seen only once. The V and J genes are TRBV7-2 and TRBJ2-2; 11 bases map to TRBD1. Per germline, CDR1 SGHTA and CDR2 FQGNSA. The J segment lost 7 bases and the V segment lost 3 bases, leaving 7 bases of the junction unmatched. This CDR3 is 16 amino acids long. The CDR3 DNA is TGTGCCAGCAGCTTCCGGACAGGGGGCTCGAGCGGGGAGCTGTTTTTT. Its translation: CASSFRTGGSSGELFF.